The 2 T cell receptor beta chains below were found in one sample sequenced in a study of lymphopenia after photon versus proton radiotherapy (dated by TCRdb to the late 2010s). Receptors were amplified or captured by the immunoSEQ multiplex PCR assay. Imported from immuneACCESS, the table was reduced by TCRdb to in-frame sequences with V and J called. These copies leave out some clones; in studies compared against another copy, an unresolved V gene accounts for under half, and the cause of the remainder is not known. This sample holds tens of thousands of clones; 94% were observed only once. The ten largest clones take up under 0.8% of the sample. Sample: peripheral blood, taken from a patient treated with photon-based radiotherapy. All receptors come from a woman in her fifties or sixties with cholangiocarcinoma.

CDR3 nucleotides: TGTGCCAGCAGCTTGGGGGTACAAACACCCCTCCACTTT. This translates into CASSLGVQTPLHF. The genes are TRBV5-4 and TRBJ1-6, with D uncertain. The V gene lost 0 bases and the J gene lost 11 bases, with 9 bases spanning the gap. CDR3 size: 13 residues. Germline V gene lookup returns CDR1 SGHNT and CDR2 YYREEE (reference sequence).

This rearrangement joins TRBV6-1 to TRBJ2-1, with TRBD2 matching over 9 bases. Germline V gene data show CDR1 as MNHNS and CDR2 as SASEGT. The CDR3 covers 15 residues. V gave up 5 bases and J gave up 8 bases; unmatched junction bases: 10. The CDR3 DNA sequence: TGTGCCAGCAGTCGACCGGGACTAGCTTCCGATGAGCAGTTCTTC. Translating gives CASSRPGLASDEQFF.